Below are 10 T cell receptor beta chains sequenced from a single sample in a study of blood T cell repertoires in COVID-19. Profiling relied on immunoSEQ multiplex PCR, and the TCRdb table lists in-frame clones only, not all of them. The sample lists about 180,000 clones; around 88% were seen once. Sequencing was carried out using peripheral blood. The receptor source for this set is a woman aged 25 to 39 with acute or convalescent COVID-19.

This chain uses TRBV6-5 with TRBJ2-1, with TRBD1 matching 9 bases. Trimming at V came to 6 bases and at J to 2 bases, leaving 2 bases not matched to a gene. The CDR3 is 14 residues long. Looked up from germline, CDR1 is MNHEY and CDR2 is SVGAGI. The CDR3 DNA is TGTGCCAGCAGGCGACAGGGGGCCTACAATGAGCAGTTCTTC. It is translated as CASRRQGAYNEQFF.

The CDR3 here is CASSTGTAGGNTIYF. CDR3 nucleotides: TGTGCCAGTAGTACCGGGACTGCTGGCGGGAACACCATATATTTT. The rearrangement joins TRBV19 to TRBJ1-3, with D possibly TRBD1 on 5 matching bases. The V and J ends lost 4 bases and 7 bases respectively, with 17 bases between them. CDR3 length equals 15 residues. Germline V gives CDR1 LNHDA, CDR2 SQIVND (reference sequence). Using reference TRBV19 and TRBJ1-3 for the parts outside the CDR3, the full variable domain is DGGITQSPKYLFRKEGQNVTLSCEQNLNHDAMYWYRQDPGQGLRLIYYSQIVNDFQKGDIAEGYSVSREKKESFPLTVTSAQKNPTAFYLCASSTGTAGGNTIYFGEGSWLTVV.

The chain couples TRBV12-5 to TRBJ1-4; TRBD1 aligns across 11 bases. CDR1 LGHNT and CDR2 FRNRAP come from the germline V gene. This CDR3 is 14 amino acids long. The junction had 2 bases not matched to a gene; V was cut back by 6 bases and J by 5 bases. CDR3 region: CASGGQGENEKLFF. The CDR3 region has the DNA TGTGCTAGTGGGGGACAGGGGGAAAATGAAAAACTGTTTTTT.

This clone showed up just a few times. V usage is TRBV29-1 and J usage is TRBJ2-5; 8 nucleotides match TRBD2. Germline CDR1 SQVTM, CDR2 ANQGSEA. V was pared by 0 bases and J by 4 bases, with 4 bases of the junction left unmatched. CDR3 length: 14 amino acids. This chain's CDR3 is CSVEDTGGIETQYF. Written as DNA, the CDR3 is TGCAGCGTTGAAGACACGGGGGGGATAGAGACCCAGTACTTC.

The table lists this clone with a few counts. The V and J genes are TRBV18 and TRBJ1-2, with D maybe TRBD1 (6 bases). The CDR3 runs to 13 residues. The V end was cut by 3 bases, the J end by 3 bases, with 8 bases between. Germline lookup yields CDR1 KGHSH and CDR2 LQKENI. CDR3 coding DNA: TGTGCCAGCTCACCTGGGGGCTACTATGGCTACACCTTC. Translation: CASSPGGYYGYTF.

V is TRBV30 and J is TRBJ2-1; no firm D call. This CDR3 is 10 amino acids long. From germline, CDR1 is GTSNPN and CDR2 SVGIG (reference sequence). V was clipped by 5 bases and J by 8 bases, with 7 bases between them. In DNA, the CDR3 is TGTGCCTGGGAACACGATGAGCAGTTCTTC. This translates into CAWEHDEQFF.

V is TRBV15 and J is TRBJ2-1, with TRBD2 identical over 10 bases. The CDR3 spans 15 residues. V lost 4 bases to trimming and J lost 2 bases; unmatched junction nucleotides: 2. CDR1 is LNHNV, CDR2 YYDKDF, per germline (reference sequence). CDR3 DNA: TGTGCCACCAGCAAACTAGCGGGAACCTACAATGAGCAGTTCTTC. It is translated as CATSKLAGTYNEQFF. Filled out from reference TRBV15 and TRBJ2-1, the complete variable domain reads DAMVIQNPRYQVTQFGKPVTLSCSQTLNHNVMYWYQQKSSQAPKLLFHYYDKDFNNEADTPDNFQSRRPNTSFCFLDIRSPGLGDTAMYLCATSKLAGTYNEQFFGPGTRLTVL.

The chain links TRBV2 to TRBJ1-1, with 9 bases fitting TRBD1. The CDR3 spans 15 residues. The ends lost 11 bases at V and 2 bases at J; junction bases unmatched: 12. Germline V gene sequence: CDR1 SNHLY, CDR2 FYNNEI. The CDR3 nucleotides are TGTGCCTGCGGGTTATACAGGGGGCTTAACACTGAAGCTTTCTTT. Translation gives CACGLYRGLNTEAFF.

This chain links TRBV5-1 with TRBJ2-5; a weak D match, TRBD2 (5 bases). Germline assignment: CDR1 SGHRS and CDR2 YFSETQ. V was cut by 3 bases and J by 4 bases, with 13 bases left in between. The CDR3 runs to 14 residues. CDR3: CASSSGEGLETQYF. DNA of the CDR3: TGCGCCAGCAGCTCTGGAGAGGGTCTAGAGACCCAGTACTTC.

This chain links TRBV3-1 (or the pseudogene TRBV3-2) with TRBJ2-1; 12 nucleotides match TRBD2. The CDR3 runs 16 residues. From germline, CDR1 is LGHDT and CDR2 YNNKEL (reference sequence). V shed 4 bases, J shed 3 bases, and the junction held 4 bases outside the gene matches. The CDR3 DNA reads TGTGCCAGCAGCCTTCGGACTAGCGGGATCTACAATGAGCAGTTCTTC. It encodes CASSLRTSGIYNEQFF.